The 3 T cell receptor beta chains below were found in one sample sequenced in a study of blood T cells in healthy people across ages. Together with a sample-barcoded 5' primer, a J-beta primer mix was included in a second PCR lasting about 7 to 12 cycles. TCRdb fed the 5' RACE reads into MiXCR, producing one record per CDR3 protein. The sample lists about 620,000 distinct CDR3 sequences, about 51% occurring once. The material sequenced was blood. The receptors come from an elderly woman in good health.

The rearrangement uses TRBV7-6 and TRBJ2-2; no clear D gene. The V gene's germline CDR1 is SGHVS and CDR2 FNYEAQ. This CDR3 is built from 14 residues. The V gene lost 1 base and the J gene lost 4 bases, with 7 bases spanning the gap. The CDR3 spells CASSLVRTTGELFF. The CDR3 nucleotides are TGTGCCAGCAGCTTAGTAAGAACCACCGGGGAGCTGTTTTTT.

The sample holds many counts of this clonotype. The chain couples TRBV2 to TRBJ2-1; D perhaps matches TRBD1 (6 bases). The V gene's germline CDR1 is SNHLY and CDR2 FYNNEI. The CDR3 is 16 amino acids. V was trimmed by 4 bases and J by 0 bases, leaving 13 bases between them. CDR3 in amino acids: CASSGTARSSYNEQFF. CDR3 in DNA: TGTGCCAGCAGTGGGACAGCAAGGAGCTCCTACAATGAGCAGTTCTTC.

The V gene is TRBV25-1, the J gene TRBJ2-7; D remains unclear. Trimming took 1 base from V and 7 from J, leaving 14 bases between them. The length of the CDR3 is 14 residues. Germline V gene lookup returns CDR1 MGHDK and CDR2 SYGVNS. The DNA for the CDR3 is TGTGCCAGCAGTGAATTGGATTGGTACAATGAGCAGTACTTC. Amino acids: CASSELDWYNEQYF.